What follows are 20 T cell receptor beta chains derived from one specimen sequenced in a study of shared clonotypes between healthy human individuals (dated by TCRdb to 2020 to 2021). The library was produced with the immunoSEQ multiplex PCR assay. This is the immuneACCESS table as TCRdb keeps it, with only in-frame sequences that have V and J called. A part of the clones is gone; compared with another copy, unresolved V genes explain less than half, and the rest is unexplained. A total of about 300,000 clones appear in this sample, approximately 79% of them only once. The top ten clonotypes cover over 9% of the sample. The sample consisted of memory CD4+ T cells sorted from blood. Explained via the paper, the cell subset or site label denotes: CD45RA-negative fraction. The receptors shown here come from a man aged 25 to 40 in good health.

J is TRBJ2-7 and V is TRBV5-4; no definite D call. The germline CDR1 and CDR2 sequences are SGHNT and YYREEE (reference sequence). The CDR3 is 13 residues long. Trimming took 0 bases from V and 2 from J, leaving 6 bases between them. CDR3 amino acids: CASSLGFPYEQYF. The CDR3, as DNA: TGTGCCAGCAGCTTGGGGTTTCCCTACGAGCAGTACTTC.

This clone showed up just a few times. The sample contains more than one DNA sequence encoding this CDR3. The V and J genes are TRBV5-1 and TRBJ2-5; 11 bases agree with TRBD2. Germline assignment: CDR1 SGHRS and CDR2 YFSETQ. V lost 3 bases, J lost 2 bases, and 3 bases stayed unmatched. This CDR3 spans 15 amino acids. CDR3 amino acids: CASSSGTSGQETQYF. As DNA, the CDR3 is TGCGCCAGCAGCTCTGGGACTAGCGGACAAGAGACCCAGTACTTC.

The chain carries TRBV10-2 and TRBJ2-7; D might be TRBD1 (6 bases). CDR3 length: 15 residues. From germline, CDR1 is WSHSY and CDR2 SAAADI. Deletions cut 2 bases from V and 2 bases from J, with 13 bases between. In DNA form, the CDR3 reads TGCGCCAGCAGTGAGCCAAGACAGGCGGCCTACGAGCAGTACTTC. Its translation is CASSEPRQAAYEQYF.

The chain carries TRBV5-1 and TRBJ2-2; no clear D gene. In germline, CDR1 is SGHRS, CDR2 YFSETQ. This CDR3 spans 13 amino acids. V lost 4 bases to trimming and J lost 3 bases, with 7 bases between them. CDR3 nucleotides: TGCGCCAGCAGCCGGCAGGACACCGGGGAGCTGTTTTTT. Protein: CASSRQDTGELFF. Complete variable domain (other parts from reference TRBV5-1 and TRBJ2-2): KAGVTQTPRYLIKTRGQQVTLSCSPISGHRSVSWYQQTPGQGLQFLFEYFSETQRNKGNFPGRFSGRQFSNSRSEMNVSTLELGDSALYLCASSRQDTGELFFGEGSRLTVL.

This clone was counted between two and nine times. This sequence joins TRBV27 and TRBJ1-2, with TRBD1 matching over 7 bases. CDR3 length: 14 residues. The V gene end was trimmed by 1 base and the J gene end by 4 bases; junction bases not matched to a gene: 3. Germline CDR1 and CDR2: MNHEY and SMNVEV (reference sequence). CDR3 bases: TGTGCCAGCAGTTTATTTCAGGGGGGCTATGGCTACACCTTC. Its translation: CASSLFQGGYGYTF.

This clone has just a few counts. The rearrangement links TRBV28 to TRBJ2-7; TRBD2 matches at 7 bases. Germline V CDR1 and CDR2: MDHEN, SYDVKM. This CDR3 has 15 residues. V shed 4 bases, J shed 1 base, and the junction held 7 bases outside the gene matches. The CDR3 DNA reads TGTGCCAGCAGTTCCCCGGGGGGAGCATCCTACGAGCAGTACTTC. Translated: CASSSPGGASYEQYF. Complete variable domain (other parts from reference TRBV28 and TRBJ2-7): DVKVTQSSRYLVKRTGEKVFLECVQDMDHENMFWYRQDPGLGLRLIYFSYDVKMKEKGDIPEGYSVSREKKERFSLILESASTNQTSMYLCASSSPGGASYEQYFGPGTRLTVT.

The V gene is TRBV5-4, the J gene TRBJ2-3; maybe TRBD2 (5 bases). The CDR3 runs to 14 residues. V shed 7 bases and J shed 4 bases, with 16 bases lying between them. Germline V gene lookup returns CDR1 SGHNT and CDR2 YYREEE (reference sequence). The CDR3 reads CASAIRGFADTQYF. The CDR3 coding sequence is TGTGCCAGCGCGATAAGAGGGTTCGCAGATACGCAGTATTTT.

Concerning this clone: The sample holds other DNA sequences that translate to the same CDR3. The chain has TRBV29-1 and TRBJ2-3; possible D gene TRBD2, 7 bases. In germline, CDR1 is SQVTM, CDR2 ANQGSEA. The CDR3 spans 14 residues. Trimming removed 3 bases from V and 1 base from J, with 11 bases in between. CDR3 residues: CSVEGGQGTDTQYF. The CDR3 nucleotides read TGCAGCGTTGAGGGGGGGCAGGGCACAGATACGCAGTATTTT.

The DNA for the CDR3 is TGTGCCAGCAGCTCCCGTCGGGACCTGGATCAGCCCCAGCATTTT. It is translated as CASSSRRDLDQPQHF. The V gene is TRBV5-6, the J gene TRBJ1-5; D possibly corresponds to TRBD1 (5 bases). From germline, CDR1 is SGHDT and CDR2 YYEEEE. This CDR3 is 15 amino acids long. The germline V and J ends were trimmed by 3 bases and 5 bases, with 15 bases remaining between them.

The DNA of the CDR3 is TGTGCCAGCAGCTCCGCGGACAGTTACTCCTACGAGCAGTACTTC. The encoded protein is CASSSADSYSYEQYF. This chain links TRBV6-1 with TRBJ2-7, with a tentative D call TRBD1 (6 bases). The CDR3 totals 15 residues. V lost 6 bases and J lost 0, with 15 bases in between. Germline V gene lookup returns CDR1 MNHNS and CDR2 SASEGT.

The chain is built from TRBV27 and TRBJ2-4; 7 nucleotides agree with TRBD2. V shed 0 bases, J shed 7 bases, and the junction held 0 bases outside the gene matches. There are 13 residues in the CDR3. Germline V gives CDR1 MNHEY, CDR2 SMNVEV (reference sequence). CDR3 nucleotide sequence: TGTGCCAGCAGTTTATCCGGGGGGAACATTCAGTACTTC. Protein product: CASSLSGGNIQYF.

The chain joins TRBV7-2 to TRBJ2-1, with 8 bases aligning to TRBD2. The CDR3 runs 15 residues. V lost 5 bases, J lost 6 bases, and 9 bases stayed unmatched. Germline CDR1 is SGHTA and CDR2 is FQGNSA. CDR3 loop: CASSLTSAAVNEQFF. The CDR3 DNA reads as TGTGCCAGCAGCCTGACTAGCGCGGCAGTCAATGAGCAGTTCTTC.

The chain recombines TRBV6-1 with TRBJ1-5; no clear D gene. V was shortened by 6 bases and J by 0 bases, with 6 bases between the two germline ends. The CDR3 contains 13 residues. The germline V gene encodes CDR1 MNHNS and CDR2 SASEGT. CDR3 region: CASRINSNQPQHF. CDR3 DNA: TGTGCCAGCAGGATTAATAGCAATCAGCCCCAGCATTTT.

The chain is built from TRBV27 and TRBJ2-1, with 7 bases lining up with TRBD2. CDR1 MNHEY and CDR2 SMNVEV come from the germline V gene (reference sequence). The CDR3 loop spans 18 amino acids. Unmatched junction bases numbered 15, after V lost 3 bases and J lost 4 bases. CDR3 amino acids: CASSFPPGGGRGYNEQFF. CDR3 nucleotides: TGTGCCAGCAGTTTCCCTCCGGGAGGAGGGCGTGGGTACAATGAGCAGTTCTTC.

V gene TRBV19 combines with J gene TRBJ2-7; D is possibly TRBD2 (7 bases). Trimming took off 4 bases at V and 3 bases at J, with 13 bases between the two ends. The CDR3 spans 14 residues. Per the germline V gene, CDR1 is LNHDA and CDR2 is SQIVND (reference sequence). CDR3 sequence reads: CASSKQGTNYEQYF. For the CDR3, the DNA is TGTGCCAGTAGTAAGCAGGGGACTAACTACGAGCAGTACTTC.

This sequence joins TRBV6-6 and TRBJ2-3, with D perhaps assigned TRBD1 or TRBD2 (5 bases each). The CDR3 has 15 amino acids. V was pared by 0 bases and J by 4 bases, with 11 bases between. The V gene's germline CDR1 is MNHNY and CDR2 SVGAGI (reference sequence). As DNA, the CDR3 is TGTGCCAGCAGTTACTCGGGGGAGAGCGCAGATACGCAGTATTTT. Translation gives CASSYSGESADTQYF.

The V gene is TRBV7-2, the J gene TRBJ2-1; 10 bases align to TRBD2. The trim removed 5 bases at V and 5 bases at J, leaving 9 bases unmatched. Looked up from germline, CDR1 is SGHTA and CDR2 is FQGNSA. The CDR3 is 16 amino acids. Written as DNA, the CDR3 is TGTGCCAGCAGCAAACCCGGGACTAGCGCCCACAATGAGCAGTTCTTC. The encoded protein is CASSKPGTSAHNEQFF.

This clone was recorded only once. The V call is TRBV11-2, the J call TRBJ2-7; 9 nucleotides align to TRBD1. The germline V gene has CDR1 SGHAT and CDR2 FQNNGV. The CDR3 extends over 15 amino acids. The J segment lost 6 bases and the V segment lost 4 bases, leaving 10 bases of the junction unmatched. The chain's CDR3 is CASSWGGTGRREQYF. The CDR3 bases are TGTGCCAGCAGCTGGGGAGGGACAGGGAGACGCGAGCAGTACTTC.

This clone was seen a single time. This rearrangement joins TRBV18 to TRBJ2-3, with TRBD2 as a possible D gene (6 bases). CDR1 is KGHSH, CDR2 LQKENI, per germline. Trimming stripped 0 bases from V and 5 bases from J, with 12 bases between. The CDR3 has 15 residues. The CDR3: CASSPPGGVEDTQYF. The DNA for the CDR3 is TGTGCCAGCTCACCACCTGGAGGGGTTGAAGATACGCAGTATTTT. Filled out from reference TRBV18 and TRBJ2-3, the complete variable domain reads NAGVMQNPRHLVRRRGQEARLRCSPMKGHSHVYWYRQLPEEGLKFMVYLQKENIIDESGMPKERFSAEFPKEGPSILRIQQVVRGDSAAYFCASSPPGGVEDTQYFGPGTRLTVL.

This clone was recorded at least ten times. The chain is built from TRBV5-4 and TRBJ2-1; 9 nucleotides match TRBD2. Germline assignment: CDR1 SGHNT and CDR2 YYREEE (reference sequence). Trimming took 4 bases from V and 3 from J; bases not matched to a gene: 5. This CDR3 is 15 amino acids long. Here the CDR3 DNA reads TGTGCCAGCAGCGCGACTAGCGGTCTCTACAATGAGCAGTTCTTC. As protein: CASSATSGLYNEQFF.